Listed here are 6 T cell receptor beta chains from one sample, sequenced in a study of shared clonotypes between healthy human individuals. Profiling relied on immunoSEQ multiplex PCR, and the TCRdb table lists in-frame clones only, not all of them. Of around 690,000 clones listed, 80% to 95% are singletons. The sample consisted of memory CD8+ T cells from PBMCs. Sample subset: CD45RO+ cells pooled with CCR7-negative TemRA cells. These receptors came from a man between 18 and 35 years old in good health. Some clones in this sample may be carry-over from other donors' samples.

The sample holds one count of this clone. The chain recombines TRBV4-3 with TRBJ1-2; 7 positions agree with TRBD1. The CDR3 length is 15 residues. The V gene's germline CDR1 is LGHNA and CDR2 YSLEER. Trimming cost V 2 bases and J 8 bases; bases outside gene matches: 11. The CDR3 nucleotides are TGCGCCAGCAGCCAATCGATAAGGGGGCCGGTCGGCTACACCTTC. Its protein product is CASSQSIRGPVGYTF.

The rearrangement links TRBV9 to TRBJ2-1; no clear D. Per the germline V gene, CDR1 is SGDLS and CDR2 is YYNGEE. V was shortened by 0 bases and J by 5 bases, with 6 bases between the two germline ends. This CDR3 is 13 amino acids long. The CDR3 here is CASSVDRNNEQFF. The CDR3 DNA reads TGTGCCAGCAGCGTAGACAGAAACAATGAGCAGTTCTTC.

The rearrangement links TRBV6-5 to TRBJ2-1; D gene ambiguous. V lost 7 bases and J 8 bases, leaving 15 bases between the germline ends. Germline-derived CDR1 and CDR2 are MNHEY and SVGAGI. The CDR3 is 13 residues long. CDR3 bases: TGTGCCAGCAACGAGAGAGGTGGGGATGAGCAGTTCTTC. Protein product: CASNERGGDEQFF.

CDR3 residues: CASSLEREPDTQYF. Written as DNA, the CDR3 is TGCGCCAGCAGTCTGGAAAGGGAGCCAGATACGCAGTATTTT. V gene TRBV5-1 combines with J gene TRBJ2-3; D possibly corresponds to TRBD2 (5 bases). Trimming stripped 5 bases from V and 4 bases from J, with 14 bases between. The CDR3 has 14 amino acids. Germline V gene data show CDR1 as SGHRS and CDR2 as YFSETQ.

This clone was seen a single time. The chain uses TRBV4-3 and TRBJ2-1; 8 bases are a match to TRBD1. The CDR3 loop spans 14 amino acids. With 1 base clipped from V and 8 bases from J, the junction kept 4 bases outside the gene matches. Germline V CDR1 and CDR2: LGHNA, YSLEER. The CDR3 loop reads CASSQADRVDEQFF. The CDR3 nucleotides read TGCGCCAGCAGCCAAGCGGACAGGGTGGATGAGCAGTTCTTC.

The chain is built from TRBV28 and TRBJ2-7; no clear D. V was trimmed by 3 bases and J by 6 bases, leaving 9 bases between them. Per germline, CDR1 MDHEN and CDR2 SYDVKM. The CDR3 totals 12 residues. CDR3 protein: CASSFKGPEQYF. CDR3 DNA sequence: TGTGCCAGCAGTTTTAAGGGTCCCGAGCAGTACTTC.